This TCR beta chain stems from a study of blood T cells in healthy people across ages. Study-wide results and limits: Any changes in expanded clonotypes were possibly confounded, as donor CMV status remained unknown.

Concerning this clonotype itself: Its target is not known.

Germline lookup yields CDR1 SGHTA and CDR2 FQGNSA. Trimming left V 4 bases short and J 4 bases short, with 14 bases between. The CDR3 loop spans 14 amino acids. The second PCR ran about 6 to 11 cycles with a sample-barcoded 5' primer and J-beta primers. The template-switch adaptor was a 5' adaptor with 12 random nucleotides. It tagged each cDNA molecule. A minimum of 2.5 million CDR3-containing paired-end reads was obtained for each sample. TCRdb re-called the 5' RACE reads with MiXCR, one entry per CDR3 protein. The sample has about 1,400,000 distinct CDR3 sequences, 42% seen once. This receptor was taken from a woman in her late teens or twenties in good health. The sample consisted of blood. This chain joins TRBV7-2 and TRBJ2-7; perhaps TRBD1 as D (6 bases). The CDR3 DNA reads TGTGCCAGCAGCTCCCCCCAGGGGAGATACGAGCAGTACTTC. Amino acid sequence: CASSSPQGRYEQYF.